The 4 T cell receptor beta chains in this list originate from one sample, sequenced in a study of control samples from healthy donors and cancer patients. The repertoire was sequenced with immunoSEQ multiplex PCR; TCRdb's copy has only in-frame clones and lacks some. The top ten clones hold 1.3% of a sample with just over 90,000 clones, 85% to 90% of them seen once. The sequenced material came from blood. These receptors originate from a woman aged 50 to 65 in good health.

The rearrangement links TRBV5-1 to TRBJ2-4; D is possibly TRBD2 (5 bases). Deletions cut 1 base from V and 7 bases from J, with 15 bases between. The CDR3 length is 15 residues. The germline V gene has CDR1 SGHRS and CDR2 YFSETQ. The CDR3 sequence is CASSLTDPRGNIQYF. The CDR3 nucleotides read TGCGCCAGCAGCTTGACAGATCCCCGGGGTAACATTCAGTACTTC.

The rearrangement uses TRBV3-1 (or the pseudogene TRBV3-2) and TRBJ1-6; 8 nucleotides agree with TRBD1. Germline loops: CDR1 LGHDT, CDR2 YNNKEL (reference sequence). The CDR3 sequence is 16 residues long. Trimming at V came to 4 bases and at J to 9 bases, leaving 11 bases not matched to a gene. CDR3 residues: CASSLSGQGMSSPLHF. DNA for the CDR3: TGTGCCAGCAGCCTATCCGGACAGGGAATGAGTTCACCCCTCCACTTT.

V usage is TRBV7-3 and J usage is TRBJ2-1, with 7 bases fitting TRBD1. V lost 4 bases, J lost 7 bases, and 7 bases stayed unmatched. This CDR3 has 14 amino acids. Germline CDR1 is SGHTA and CDR2 is FQGTGA. CDR3 protein: CASSSGTVSNEQFF. The CDR3 DNA reads TGTGCCAGCAGCTCCGGGACAGTCTCAAATGAGCAGTTCTTC.

This chain links TRBV14 with TRBJ2-3; D gene ambiguous. This CDR3 has 18 residues. The germline gives CDR1 SGHDN, CDR2 FVKESK. Trimming took 3 bases from V and 0 from J, leaving 19 bases between them. This CDR3 is CASSHSLYERASTDTQYF. CDR3 coding DNA: TGTGCCAGCAGCCACTCTCTTTACGAGCGCGCTAGCACAGATACGCAGTATTTT.